The T cell receptor (beta chain) under discussion was sequenced for a study of blood T cell repertoires in COVID-19. As for the study in general: Some COVID-19 samples were acute and others convalescent; all came from the United States, Italy and Spain. PBMCs, B-cell-depleted T cells, or T cells provided the cDNA or gDNA that made up the material.

Trimming took off 10 bases at V and 5 bases at J, with 29 bases between the two ends. CDR3 length equals 17 residues. The germline V gene has CDR1 MDHEN and CDR2 SYDVKM. Sequencing used immunoSEQ multiplex PCR; TCRdb keeps in-frame clones, though not all of them. The data contain around 70,000 clones, roughly 84% of them singletons. The sample was peripheral blood. This sequence originates from a woman in her 50s with acute or convalescent COVID-19. The chain is built from TRBV28 and TRBJ1-2; no definite D call. The chain's CDR3 is CAIHISKRRKGLYGYTF. In nucleotides, the CDR3 is TGTGCCATCCATATCTCGAAACGGAGGAAAGGACTATATGGCTACACCTTC.